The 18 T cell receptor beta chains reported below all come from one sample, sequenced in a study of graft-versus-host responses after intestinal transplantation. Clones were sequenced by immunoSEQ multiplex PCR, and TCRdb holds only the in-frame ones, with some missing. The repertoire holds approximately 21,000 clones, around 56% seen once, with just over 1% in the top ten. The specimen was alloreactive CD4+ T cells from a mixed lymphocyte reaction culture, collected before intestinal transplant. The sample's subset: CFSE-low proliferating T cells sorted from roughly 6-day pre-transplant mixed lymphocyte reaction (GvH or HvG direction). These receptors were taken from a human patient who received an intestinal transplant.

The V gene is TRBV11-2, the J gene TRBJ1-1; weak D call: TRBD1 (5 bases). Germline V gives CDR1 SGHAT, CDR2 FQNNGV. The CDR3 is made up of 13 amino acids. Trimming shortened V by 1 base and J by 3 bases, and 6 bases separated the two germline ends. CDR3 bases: TGTGCCAGCAGCTTAGCCAGGGACACTGAAGCTTTCTTT. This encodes CASSLARDTEAFF.

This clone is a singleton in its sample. The CDR3 bases are TGTGCCAGCAGGGCTAGCAGCACAGATACGCAGTATTTT. Encoded protein: CASRASSTDTQYF. This chain links TRBV2 with TRBJ2-3, with TRBD2 as a possible D gene (5 bases). The germline V and J ends were trimmed by 6 bases and 0 bases, with 7 bases remaining between them. This CDR3 has 13 residues. Germline V lookup: CDR1 SNHLY, CDR2 FYNNEI. The whole variable domain, filled in from reference TRBV2 and TRBJ2-3, reads EPEVTQTPSHQVTQMGQEVILRCVPISNHLYFYWYRQILGQKVEFLVSFYNNEISEKSEIFDDQFSVERPDGSNFTLKIRSTKLEDSAMYFCASRASSTDTQYFGPGTRLTVL.

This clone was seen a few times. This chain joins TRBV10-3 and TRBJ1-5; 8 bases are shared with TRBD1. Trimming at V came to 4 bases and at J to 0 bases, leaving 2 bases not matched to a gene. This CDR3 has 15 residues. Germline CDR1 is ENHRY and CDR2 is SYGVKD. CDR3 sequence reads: CAISGTGTSNQPQHF. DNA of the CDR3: TGTGCCATCAGTGGGACAGGGACTAGCAATCAGCCCCAGCATTTT.

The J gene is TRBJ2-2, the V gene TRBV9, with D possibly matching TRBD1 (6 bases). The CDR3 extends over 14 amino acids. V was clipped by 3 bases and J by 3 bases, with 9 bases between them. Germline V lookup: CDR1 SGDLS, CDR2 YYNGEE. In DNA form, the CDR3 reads TGTGCCAGCAGCGCCAGGGGCCACACCGGGGAGCTGTTTTTT. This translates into CASSARGHTGELFF.

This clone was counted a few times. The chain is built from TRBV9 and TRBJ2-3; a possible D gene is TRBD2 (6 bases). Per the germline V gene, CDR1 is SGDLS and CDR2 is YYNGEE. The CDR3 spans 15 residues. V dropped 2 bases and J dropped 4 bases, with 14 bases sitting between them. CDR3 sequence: CASSVSERVPDTQYF. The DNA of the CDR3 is TGTGCCAGCAGCGTCTCCGAGCGGGTCCCAGATACGCAGTATTTT.

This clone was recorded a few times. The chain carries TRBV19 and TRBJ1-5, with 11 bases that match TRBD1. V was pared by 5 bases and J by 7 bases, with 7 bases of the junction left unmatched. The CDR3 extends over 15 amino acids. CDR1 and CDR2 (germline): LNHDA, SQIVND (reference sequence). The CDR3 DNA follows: TGTGCCAGTAGTGGGACAGGGGGTGTAAAACAGCCCCAGCATTTT. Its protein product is CASSGTGGVKQPQHF.

The CDR3 sequence is CASSHDRVSGNTIYF. For the CDR3, the DNA is TGTGCCAGCAGCCATGACAGGGTTTCGGGAAACACCATATATTTT. The V call is TRBV7-9, the J call TRBJ1-3; TRBD1 matches at 7 bases. Germline values: CDR1 SEHNR, CDR2 FQNEAQ (reference sequence). Trimming at V came to 5 bases and at J to 4 bases, leaving 8 bases not matched to a gene. The CDR3 has 15 residues.

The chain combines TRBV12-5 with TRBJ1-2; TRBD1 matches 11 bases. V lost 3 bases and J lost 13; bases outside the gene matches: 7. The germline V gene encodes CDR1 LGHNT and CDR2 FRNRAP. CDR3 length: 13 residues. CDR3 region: CASGFGTGGDPTF. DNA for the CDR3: TGTGCTAGTGGTTTCGGGACAGGGGGTGACCCCACCTTC.

The CDR3 DNA reads as TGTGCCAGCAGTTTACTAGCGGGAGCCAAAAACATTCAGTACTTC. Its translation is CASSLLAGAKNIQYF. This chain links TRBV27 with TRBJ2-4; 8 positions agree with TRBD2. Trimming at V came to 2 bases and at J to 0 bases, leaving 0 bases not matched to a gene. The CDR3 extends over 15 amino acids. CDR1 and CDR2 from the germline V gene are MNHEY and SMNVEV (reference sequence).

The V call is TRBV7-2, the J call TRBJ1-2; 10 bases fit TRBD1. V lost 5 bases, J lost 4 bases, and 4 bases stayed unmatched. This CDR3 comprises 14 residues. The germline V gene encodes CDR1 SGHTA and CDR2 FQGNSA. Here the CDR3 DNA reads TGTGCCAGCAGCAAGACAGGGGGCGGCTATGGCTACACCTTC. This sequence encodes CASSKTGGGYGYTF.

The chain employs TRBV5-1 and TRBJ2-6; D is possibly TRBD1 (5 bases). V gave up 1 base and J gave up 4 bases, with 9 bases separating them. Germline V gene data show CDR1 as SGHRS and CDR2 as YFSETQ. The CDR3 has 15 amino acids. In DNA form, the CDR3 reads TGCGCCAGCAGCTTGAGGGGAACCGGGGCCAACGTCCTGACTTTC. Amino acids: CASSLRGTGANVLTF. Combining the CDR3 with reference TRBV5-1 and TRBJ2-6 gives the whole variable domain KAGVTQTPRYLIKTRGQQVTLSCSPISGHRSVSWYQQTPGQGLQFLFEYFSETQRNKGNFPGRFSGRQFSNSRSEMNVSTLELGDSALYLCASSLRGTGANVLTFGAGSRLTVL.

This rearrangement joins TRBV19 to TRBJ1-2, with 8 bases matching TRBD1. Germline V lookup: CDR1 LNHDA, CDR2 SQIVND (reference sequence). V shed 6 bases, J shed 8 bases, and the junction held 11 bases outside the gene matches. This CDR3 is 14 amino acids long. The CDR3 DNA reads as TGTGCCAGTAGGAAACCCGGGACAGGTATGGGCTACACCTTC. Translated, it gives CASRKPGTGMGYTF.

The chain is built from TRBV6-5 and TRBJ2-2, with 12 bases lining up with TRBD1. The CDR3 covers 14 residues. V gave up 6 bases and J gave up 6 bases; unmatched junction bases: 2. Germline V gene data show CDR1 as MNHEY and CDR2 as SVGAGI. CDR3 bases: TGTGCCAGCAGATGGGACAGGGGGCCCGGGGAGCTGTTTTTT. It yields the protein CASRWDRGPGELFF.

The CDR3 DNA reads TGTGCCAGTAGTATAGGGGGCTACTCCTACAATGAGCAGTTCTTC. Its translation is CASSIGGYSYNEQFF. The chain links TRBV19 to TRBJ2-1, with D maybe TRBD1 (5 bases). Trimming took 1 base from V and 0 from J, leaving 7 bases between them. This CDR3 has 15 amino acids. Germline-derived CDR1 and CDR2 are LNHDA and SQIVND (reference sequence).

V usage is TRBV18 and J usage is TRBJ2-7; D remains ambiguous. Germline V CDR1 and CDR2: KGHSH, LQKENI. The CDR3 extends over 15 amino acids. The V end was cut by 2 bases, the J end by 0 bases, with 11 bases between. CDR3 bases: TGTGCCAGCTCACCAGACTCCCCCCGCTCCTACGAGCAGTACTTC. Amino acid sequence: CASSPDSPRSYEQYF.

As DNA, the CDR3 is TGCAGCGCCTCACAGGGCGCATACGAGCAGTACTTC. Translating gives CSASQGAYEQYF. This rearrangement joins TRBV29-1 to TRBJ2-7, with D perhaps matching TRBD1 (6 bases). CDR1 is SQVTM and CDR2 is ANQGSEA in the germline V gene. The CDR3 is 12 residues long. Trimming removed 7 bases from V and 4 bases from J, with 14 bases in between.

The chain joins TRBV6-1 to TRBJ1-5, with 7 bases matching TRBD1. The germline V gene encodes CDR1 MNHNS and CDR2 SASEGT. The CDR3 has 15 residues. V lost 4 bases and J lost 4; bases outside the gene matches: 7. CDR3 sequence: CASSAGQSINQPQHF. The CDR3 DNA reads TGTGCCAGCAGTGCGGGACAGTCCATTAATCAGCCCCAGCATTTT.

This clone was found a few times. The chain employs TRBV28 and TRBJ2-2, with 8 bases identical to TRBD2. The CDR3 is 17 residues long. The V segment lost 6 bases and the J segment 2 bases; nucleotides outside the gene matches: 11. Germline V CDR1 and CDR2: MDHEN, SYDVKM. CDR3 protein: CASSPRLSGRNTGELFF. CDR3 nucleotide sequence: TGTGCCAGCAGCCCTCGGCTGAGCGGGAGAAACACCGGGGAGCTGTTTTTT.